This TCR beta chain stems from a study of shared clonotypes between healthy human individuals. The trim removed 2 bases at V and 7 bases at J, leaving 8 bases unmatched. CDR3 length equals 15 residues. CDR1 and CDR2 (germline): SGHNT, YYREEE (reference sequence). Profiled with immunoSEQ multiplex PCR; TCRdb holds only in-frame clones, not every one. Among approximately 1,000,000 clones, approximately 77% were seen once, and the ten largest hold more than 0.85%. This receptor was identified in a man aged 18 to 30 in good health. Some clones in this sample may be carry-over from other donors' samples. The sample taken for sequencing was memory CD4+ T cells from PBMCs. This sample's subset: CD45RA-negative fraction. The J gene is TRBJ2-1, the V gene TRBV5-4; 8 nucleotides agree with TRBD1. The CDR3 DNA follows: TGTGCCAGCAGCTTAGACAGGGGATATGGAAATGAGCAGTTCTTC. As protein: CASSLDRGYGNEQFF.